These T cell receptor beta chains were read from a single sample in a study of cytomegalovirus exposure and HLA in healthy donors. Generated by immunoSEQ multiplex PCR, the TCRdb table keeps only in-frame clones and is missing some. This sample has some 190,000 clones, with more than 65% found just once. The sequenced sample was PBMCs. The receptors were gathered from a woman aged 25 to 45 in good health and CMV-seropositive. Both conserved end residues are part of each CDR3. D genes are given only for firm matches. Where a row states a size, it is once, few, many or the class of an expanded clone; other rows omit it.

clone size,V gene,J gene,D gene,CDR3 protein,CDR3 DNA
NA,TRBV7-2,TRBJ2-2,NA,CASSPRVTGELFF,TGTGCCAGCAGCCCCAGGGTCACCGGGGAGCTGTTTTTT
NA,TRBV9,TRBJ1-2,NA,CASSARANYGYTF,TGTGCCAGCAGCGCGAGGGCGAACTATGGCTACACCTTC
NA,TRBV29-1,TRBJ2-5,TRBD1,CSVFSPGQGFLRETQYF,TGCAGCGTCTTTTCCCCGGGACAGGGCTTCCTAAGGGAGACCCAGTACTTC
NA,TRBV18,TRBJ1-2,NA,CASSLRSDSHGYTF,TGTGCCAGCTCACTCCGGTCGGACAGTCATGGCTACACCTTC
NA,TRBV4-3,TRBJ2-2,TRBD2,CASSPPTPRTSGGGELFF,TGCGCCAGCAGCCCTCCTACCCCCCGGACTAGCGGGGGGGGAGAGCTGTTTTTT
NA,TRBV7-2,TRBJ2-5,NA,CASSFMGHRGGETQYF,TGTGCCAGCAGCTTCATGGGACACCGTGGGGGAGAGACCCAGTACTTC
NA,TRBV18,TRBJ1-2,TRBD1,CASSARDRVGNYGYTF,TGTGCCAGCTCAGCCCGGGACAGGGTGGGGAACTATGGCTACACCTTC
NA,TRBV9,TRBJ2-7,NA,CASSVGAGYDYEQYF,TGTGCCAGCAGCGTAGGGGCAGGATACGACTACGAGCAGTACTTC
NA,TRBV9,TRBJ2-5,NA,CASSLEGSQETQYF,TGTGCCAGCAGCCTGGAGGGGAGTCAAGAGACCCAGTACTTC
NA,TRBV28,TRBJ1-2,NA,CASSLGRTNYGYTF,TGTGCCAGCAGTTTAGGGAGGACTAACTATGGCTACACCTTC
few,TRBV29-1,TRBJ2-1,NA,CSAPWGHNEQFF,TGCAGCGCCCCTTGGGGCCACAATGAGCAGTTCTTC
NA,TRBV2,TRBJ2-5,NA,CASAGAGETQYF,TGTGCCAGCGCGGGGGCAGGAGAGACCCAGTACTTC
NA,TRBV29-1,TRBJ1-2,TRBD1,CSVAHPDRGNGYTF,TGCAGCGTTGCTCACCCGGACAGGGGGAATGGCTACACCTTC
NA,TRBV5-1,TRBJ2-7,NA,CASSPGYEQYF,TGCGCCAGCAGCCCAGGGTACGAGCAGTACTTC
NA,TRBV5-1,TRBJ2-2,NA,CASSSRGGGELFF,TGCGCCAGCAGCTCAAGAGGTGGCGGGGAGCTGTTTTTT
once,TRBV11-2,TRBJ1-5,TRBD1,CASSRTQGARGNQPQHF,TGTGCCAGCAGCCGCACACAGGGGGCGCGTGGCAATCAGCCCCAGCATTTT
NA,TRBV4-3,TRBJ1-1,TRBD1,CASSQQGAKRGAFF,TGCGCCAGCAGCCAACAGGGGGCTAAGAGAGGAGCTTTCTTT
NA,TRBV5-1,TRBJ2-7,NA,CASSRGATSSYEQYF,TGCGCCAGCAGCCGGGGGGCGACGAGCTCCTACGAGCAGTACTTC
once,TRBV5-1,TRBJ2-1,NA,CASSFSTLGNEQFF,TGCGCCAGCAGCTTTAGCACCTTGGGCAATGAGCAGTTCTTC
NA,TRBV4-1,TRBJ2-7,NA,CASSQAAVGYEQYF,TGCGCCAGCAGCCAGGCGGCAGTAGGCTACGAGCAGTACTTC
NA,TRBV7-3,TRBJ2-7,NA,CASSLELAPTYEQYF,TGTGCCAGCAGCCTTGAGCTAGCGCCTACCTACGAGCAGTACTTC
NA,TRBV6-6,TRBJ2-7,TRBD2,CASSPGGSYEQYF,TGTGCCAGCAGCCCGGGGGGATCCTACGAGCAGTACTTC
NA,TRBV5-6,TRBJ1-2,NA,CASSARAVGYTF,TGTGCCAGCAGCGCCAGGGCGGTTGGCTACACCTTC
NA,TRBV4-1,TRBJ2-1,TRBD2,CASSLPLGGGDNEQFF,TGCGCCAGCAGCCTCCCTCTGGGCGGGGGGGACAATGAGCAGTTCTTC
once,TRBV15,TRBJ1-4,TRBD1,CATSRLPTGGREKLFF,TGTGCCACCAGCAGACTCCCGACAGGGGGCCGTGAAAAACTGTTTTTT
NA,TRBV4-1,TRBJ2-7,TRBD1,CASSPGTGYDEQYF,TGCGCCAGCAGCCCCGGGACAGGGTACGACGAGCAGTACTTC
NA,TRBV6-4,TRBJ2-1,NA,CASSDSSPRGGVEQFF,TGTGCCAGCAGTGACTCAAGTCCCAGAGGGGGGGTTGAGCAGTTCTTC
once,TRBV6-5,TRBJ1-5,TRBD1,CASSSRRQGLNQPQHF,TGTGCCAGCAGTTCCCGACGACAGGGCTTAAATCAGCCCCAGCATTTT
NA,TRBV18,TRBJ2-2,NA,CASSPVSQLTGELFF,TGTGCCAGCTCACCAGTGTCCCAGTTAACCGGGGAGCTGTTTTTT
NA,TRBV4-2,TRBJ1-5,NA,CASSQEGGGLNQPQHF,TGTGCCAGCAGCCAAGAAGGGGGGGGGCTGAATCAGCCCCAGCATTTT
NA,TRBV11-2,TRBJ1-4,TRBD1,CASSLRGTGNEKLFF,TGTGCCAGCAGCTTACGTGGGACAGGGAATGAAAAACTGTTTTTT
NA,TRBV4-2,TRBJ1-4,TRBD1,CASSRDRTTNEKLFF,TGTGCCAGCAGCCGGGACAGGACAACTAATGAAAAACTGTTTTTT
NA,TRBV4-1,TRBJ1-2,NA,CASSPHQGLSNYGYTF,TGCGCCAGCAGCCCCCATCAGGGGTTAAGTAACTATGGCTACACCTTC
NA,TRBV9,TRBJ2-3,NA,CASSRTQGGDTQYF,TGTGCCAGCAGCCGAACGCAGGGGGGAGATACGCAGTATTTT
NA,TRBV7-9,TRBJ2-2,TRBD1,CASSSYRGTGELFF,TGTGCCAGCAGCTCATACAGGGGCACCGGGGAGCTGTTTTTT
NA,TRBV5-6,TRBJ2-7,NA,CASSLSPPYEQYF,TGTGCCAGCAGCTTGAGCCCCCCCTACGAGCAGTACTTC
NA,TRBV7-2,TRBJ1-3,TRBD1,CASSLSGTGRNTIYF,TGTGCCAGCAGCTTAAGCGGGACAGGGCGAAACACCATATATTTT
NA,TRBV7-9,TRBJ2-5,NA,CASSIEPGAQETQYF,TGTGCCAGCAGCATCGAACCGGGTGCCCAAGAGACCCAGTACTTC
few,TRBV29-1,TRBJ1-2,NA,CSVEARYGYTF,TGCAGCGTTGAAGCCCGCTATGGCTACACCTTC
NA,TRBV5-5,TRBJ2-7,TRBD1,CASRTPDRGIHEQYF,TGTGCCAGCAGAACCCCGGACAGGGGTATACACGAGCAGTACTTC
NA,TRBV27,TRBJ1-6,NA,CASTDGRTLHF,TGTGCCAGCACCGACGGGAGGACCCTCCACTTT
NA,TRBV28,TRBJ2-6,NA,CASSFRVLGANVLTF,TGTGCCAGCAGTTTCAGGGTACTTGGGGCCAACGTCCTGACTTTC
NA,TRBV28,TRBJ1-2,NA,CASSFRGPPPSYTF,TGTGCCAGCAGTTTCAGGGGCCCTCCCCCAAGCTACACCTTC
NA,TRBV5-1,TRBJ2-7,TRBD2,CASSRTSGAQYEQYF,TGCGCCAGCAGCCGGACTAGCGGGGCTCAATACGAGCAGTACTTC
NA,TRBV4-3,TRBJ2-2,NA,CASSQRGPESGELFF,TGCGCCAGCAGCCAGCGGGGTCCGGAGTCCGGGGAGCTGTTTTTT
NA,TRBV12-1,TRBJ2-1,NA,CASSFGSSYNEQFF,TGTGCCAGCAGCTTTGGGAGCTCCTACAATGAGCAGTTCTTC
NA,TRBV5-8,TRBJ1-4,NA,CASSLAGGSEMFF,TGTGCCAGCAGCTTGGCCGGCGGCAGTGAAATGTTTTTT
NA,TRBV4-1,TRBJ2-7,TRBD1,CASSQPRDRDYEQYF,TGCGCCAGCAGCCAACCACGGGACAGGGACTACGAGCAGTACTTC
NA,TRBV29-1,TRBJ2-7,TRBD1,CSVRTGEGYEQYF,TGCAGCGTAAGGACAGGTGAAGGCTACGAGCAGTACTTC
NA,TRBV5-5,TRBJ2-3,TRBD2,CASSLRLAGSLTDTQYF,TGTGCCAGCAGCTTAAGGCTAGCGGGGAGCCTCACAGATACGCAGTATTTT
few,TRBV28,TRBJ1-5,NA,CASSLQGTNQPQHF,TGTGCCAGCAGTTTACAGGGAACTAATCAGCCCCAGCATTTT
NA,TRBV7-5,TRBJ2-2,NA,CARSLLSCVGTSGGETNTGELFF,TGTGCCAGAAGCTTACTTTCTTGTGTAGGGACTAGCGGGGGAGAAACGAACACCGGGGAGCTGTTTTTT
few,TRBV27,TRBJ2-7,NA,CASSLGLSTRTYEQYF,TGTGCCAGCAGTTTAGGTTTGTCAACGAGAACCTACGAGCAGTACTTC
NA,TRBV7-2,TRBJ2-7,TRBD2,CASLAWRGAPNEQYF,TGTGCCAGCCTAGCTTGGCGGGGGGCCCCCAACGAGCAGTACTTC